This is a list of T cell receptor beta chains from one sample in a study of shared clonotypes between healthy human individuals. Sequencing used immunoSEQ multiplex PCR; TCRdb keeps in-frame clones, though not all of them. Among about 750,000 clones listed, 80% to 95% were seen once. The sequenced sample was naive CD8+ T cells sorted from blood. All receptors come from a man aged 25-45 years in good health. CDR3s include the opening cysteine and the closing phenylalanine or tryptophan. D genes are given only for firm matches. Where a row states a size, it is once, few, many or the class of an expanded clone; other rows omit it.

V gene,D gene,clone size,J gene,CDR3 DNA,CDR3 protein
TRBV18,TRBD2,once,TRBJ2-7,TGTGCCAGCTCACCATTAGGGACTAGCGGCTTTTACGAGCAGTACTTC,CASSPLGTSGFYEQYF
TRBV10-3,TRBD2,NA,TRBJ2-1,TGTGCCATCAGTGAGGCGAAAACCGGGACTAGTTTGATCGATGAGCAGTTCTTC,CAISEAKTGTSLIDEQFF
TRBV27,TRBD1,NA,TRBJ1-1,TGTGCCAGCACCTACAGGGGTGGGGGCACTGAAGCTTTCTTT,CASTYRGGGTEAFF
TRBV2,NA,NA,TRBJ1-1,TGTGCCAGCAGTGAATGGGGGAACACTGAAGCTTTCTTT,CASSEWGNTEAFF
TRBV4-1,TRBD1,NA,TRBJ2-7,TGCGCCAGCAGCCAAGACAGGGGGCGGAACGAGCAGTACTTC,CASSQDRGRNEQYF
TRBV9,NA,NA,TRBJ1-3,TGTGCCAGCAGCGTATCTAAAGCTAGCTCTGGAAACACCATATATTTT,CASSVSKASSGNTIYF
TRBV5-6,TRBD1,NA,TRBJ1-1,TGTGCCAGCAGCTTGTGGACAGGTGAAGCTTTCTTT,CASSLWTGEAFF
TRBV11-3,TRBD2,NA,TRBJ2-7,TGTGCCAGCAGCCCGACTAGCGGGAGCATCTACGAGCAGTACTTC,CASSPTSGSIYEQYF
TRBV16,TRBD2,NA,TRBJ2-7,TGTGCCAGCAGCCAATCCCAGCGGGAGCAACCCTACGAGCAGTACTTC,CASSQSQREQPYEQYF
TRBV6-1,NA,NA,TRBJ1-5,TGTGCCAGCAGTGAATTCCTTGGGCAGTTCAATCAGCCCCAGCATTTT,CASSEFLGQFNQPQHF
TRBV27,TRBD1,NA,TRBJ2-7,TGTGCCAGCAGTTTATCGTACACAGGGGGTTACGAGCAGTACTTC,CASSLSYTGGYEQYF
TRBV6-1,TRBD1,NA,TRBJ1-2,TGTGCCAGCAGTGAATTGAGGACAGGGGCCTATGGCTACACCTTC,CASSELRTGAYGYTF
TRBV9,NA,NA,TRBJ1-4,TGTGCCAGCAGCCCCTGGGACACAAGTAATGAAAAACTGTTTTTT,CASSPWDTSNEKLFF
TRBV14,NA,NA,TRBJ2-1,TGTGCCAGCAGCCAATGGTTCGGGACGGGGTCCTACAATGAGCAGTTCTTC,CASSQWFGTGSYNEQFF
TRBV2,NA,once,TRBJ2-1,TGTGCCAGCCCAGGGGGGGCCTCGGTAATCAATGAGCAGTTCTTC,CASPGGASVINEQFF
TRBV27,NA,NA,TRBJ1-1,TGTGCCAGCAGTTTAATTGGTATGAACACTGAAGCTTTCTTT,CASSLIGMNTEAFF
TRBV6-6,TRBD1,NA,TRBJ2-1,TGTGCCAGCAGTCCCGGGACAGTCTACAATGAGCAGTTCTTC,CASSPGTVYNEQFF
TRBV7-8,NA,NA,TRBJ2-1,TGTGCCAGCAGCTTATTGATCTACAATGAGCAGTTCTTC,CASSLLIYNEQFF
TRBV7-2,NA,once,TRBJ1-5,TGTGCCAGCAGCTCCCCCCGGCACTTAGTATTTCAGCCCCAGCATTTT,CASSSPRHLVFQPQHF
TRBV6-5,NA,once,TRBJ2-5,TGTGCCAGCAGTTACCCCGTTCCGAATGGGGAGACCCAGTACTTC,CASSYPVPNGETQYF